This T cell receptor beta chain was retrieved from a study of blood T cells in healthy people across ages. This CDR3 spans 14 amino acids. Trimming left V 0 bases short and J 3 bases short, with 8 bases between. Germline V gene lookup returns CDR1 LNHNV and CDR2 YYDKDF (reference sequence). The use of a sample-barcoded 5' primer and a J-beta primer mix characterized a second PCR of about 7 to 12 cycles. In TCRdb, the 5' RACE reads were re-called with MiXCR into one record per CDR3 protein. The sample has more than 900,000 distinct CDR3 sequences, about 27% seen once. This same sample was also taken into another study, of T cells of mothers and their children.

Sequenced sample: blood. The gene calls are TRBV15 and TRBJ2-5; D is uncertain. This receptor was identified in a woman aged 40 to 49 in good health. The CDR3 spells CATSREARKETQYF. The CDR3 DNA sequence: TGTGCCACCAGCAGAGAAGCCAGGAAAGAGACCCAGTACTTC.